This TCR beta chain was recovered during a study of T cell repertoires in cytomegalovirus infection. Study overall: Both a matching HLA type and CMV infection were indicated by public TCR beta signatures.

CDR1 is SEHNR, CDR2 FQNEAQ, per germline (reference sequence). The CDR3 length is 16 residues. Whole-study results and caveats: Totalled public TCR beta family frequency picked out people who carried CMV plus the relevant HLA. There were HLA-C-restricted CMV-specific TCR beta clonotypes dominating the ex vivo response.

This clonotype was picked up one time. The antigen is not known. Its ends do not fully match the called genes, so a read error is possible. TCRdb reprocessed the reads with MiXCR, giving one entry per CDR3 protein. The sample lists about 680,000 distinct CDR3 sequences, 24% occurring once. Source material: CD8+ T cells from PBMCs. This chain joins TRBV7-9 and TRBJ1-4; no reliable D call. This sequence originates from a human donor in good health (CMV status not recorded). Some clones in this sample may be carry-over from other donors' samples. Here the CDR3 reads CASSLPRADALEKLFF. DNA for the CDR3: TGCGCCAGCAGCTTACCTAGAGCCGATGCCCTTGAAAAACTGTTTTTT.